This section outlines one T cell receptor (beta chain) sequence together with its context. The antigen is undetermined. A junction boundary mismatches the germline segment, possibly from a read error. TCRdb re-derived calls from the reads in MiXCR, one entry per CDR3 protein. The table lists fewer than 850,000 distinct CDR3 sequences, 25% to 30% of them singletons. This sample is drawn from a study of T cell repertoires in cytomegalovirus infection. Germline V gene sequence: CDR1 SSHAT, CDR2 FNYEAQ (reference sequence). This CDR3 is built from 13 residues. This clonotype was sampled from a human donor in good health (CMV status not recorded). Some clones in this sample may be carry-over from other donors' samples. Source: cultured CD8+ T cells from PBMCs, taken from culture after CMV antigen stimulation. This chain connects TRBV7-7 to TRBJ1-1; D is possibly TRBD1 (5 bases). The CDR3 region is CASSLSRDREAFF. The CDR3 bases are TGTGCTAGCAGCTTATCCCGGGACCGTGAAGCTTTCTTT.